Sequencing of this TCR beta chain was carried out in a study of blood T cell repertoires in COVID-19. Across the whole study: The study drew acute and convalescent COVID-19 samples from the United States, Italy and Spain. PBMCs, B-cell-depleted T cells, or T cells were the source of the cDNA or gDNA that made up the material.

Seattle cases were enrolled at active infection and followed longitudinally. V lost 3 bases to trimming and J lost 7 bases; unmatched junction nucleotides: 15. This CDR3 has 16 amino acids. CDR1 is GTSNPN, CDR2 SVGIG, per germline (reference sequence). Per the study methods: Estimation of nucleated cell counts was performed using reference gene primer amplification. Sequencing used immunoSEQ multiplex PCR; TCRdb keeps in-frame clones, though not all of them. The D gene and trimming were derived from the DNA, and the V and J assignments and clone size from that table. The sample has almost 200,000 clones, around 79% seen once.

This clonotype was sampled from a woman aged 40 to 55 with COVID-19, enrolled during active disease. This sequence joins TRBV30 and TRBJ2-1; TRBD2 matches at 7 bases. The sequenced material came from peripheral blood. The CDR3 region is CAWSGGGASGGNEQFF. Written as DNA, the CDR3 is TGTGCCTGGAGCGGGGGTGGGGCTAGCGGCGGGAATGAGCAGTTCTTC.